This T cell receptor (beta chain) originates from a study of beta chain features in type 1 diabetes. In this sample, this clone turned up a few times. Sorted populations were all over 98% pure. Unmatched junction bases numbered 2, after V lost 4 bases and J lost 0 bases. CDR3 length: 14 amino acids. The germline V gene has CDR1 SGHAT and CDR2 FQNNGV. The investigators reverse transcribed all of the isolated RNA, so they sequenced expressed TCRB transcripts. Clones were sequenced by immunoSEQ multiplex PCR, and TCRdb holds only the in-frame ones, with some missing. Of 500,000 to 700,000 clones listed, roughly a sixth were seen once; the top ten hold around 0.095%.

The source is a man aged 18 to 30 in good health. The rearrangement uses TRBV11-2 and TRBJ1-1; 7 nucleotides agree with TRBD1. The sequenced sample was naive CD4+ T cells from blood. The CDR3, as DNA: TGTGCCAGCAGCTCGGGACAGATGAACACTGAAGCTTTCTTT. As protein: CASSSGQMNTEAFF.